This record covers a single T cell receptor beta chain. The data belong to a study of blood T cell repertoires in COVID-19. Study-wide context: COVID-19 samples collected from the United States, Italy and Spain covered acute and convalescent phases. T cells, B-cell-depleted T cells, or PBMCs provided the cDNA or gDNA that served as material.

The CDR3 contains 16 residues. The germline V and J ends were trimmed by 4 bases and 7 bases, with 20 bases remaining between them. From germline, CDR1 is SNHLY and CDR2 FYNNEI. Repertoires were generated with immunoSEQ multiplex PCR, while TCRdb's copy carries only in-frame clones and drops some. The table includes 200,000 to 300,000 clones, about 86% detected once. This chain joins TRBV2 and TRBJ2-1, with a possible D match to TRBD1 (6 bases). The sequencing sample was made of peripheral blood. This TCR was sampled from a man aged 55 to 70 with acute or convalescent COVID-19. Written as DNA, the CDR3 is TGTGCCAGCAGTGTACGGCCGCAGGGGACGGGGAATGAGCAGTTCTTC. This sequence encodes CASSVRPQGTGNEQFF.